One sample yielded the 26 T cell receptor beta chains listed below, sequenced in a study of Graves' ophthalmopathy and Graves' hyperthyroidism. Amplification targeted the TCR beta CDR3 regions, with RNA transcripts as the source material. In the first round, RT-PCR was carried out with HTBI primers, and a multiplex PCR formed the second round. A single record per CDR3 protein comes from TCRdb applying MiXCR to the multiplex PCR reads. The table shows about 400,000 distinct CDR3 sequences, with approximately 15% occurring only once. The sequenced sample was peripheral blood. Every receptor here comes from a woman aged 18-29 years with stable Graves' hyperthyroidism.

The table lists this clonotype with many counts. A much bigger clone sits one base away, suggesting this may be a read error. The final CDR3 position lacks the conserved phenylalanine or tryptophan, pointing to a likely read error. The J gene is TRBJ2-7, the V gene TRBV27; TRBD2 matches 8 bases. Unmatched junction bases numbered 4, after V lost 7 bases and J lost 2 bases. Germline V gene sequence: CDR1 MNHEY, CDR2 SMNVEV (reference sequence). CDR3 size: 13 residues. This CDR3 is CASIGGEAYEQYL. CDR3 nucleotides: TGTGCCAGCATCGGGGGGGAAGCCTACGAGCAGTACCTC.

This clonotype was observed at least ten times. The V call is TRBV10-3, the J call TRBJ1-1, with D uncertain. The CDR3 has 11 amino acids. Germline lookup yields CDR1 ENHRY and CDR2 SYGVKD. Trimming cost V 5 bases and J 3 bases, with 4 bases left between them. DNA of the CDR3: TGTGCCATCAGTACTGACACTGAAGCTTTCTTT. Its protein is CAISTDTEAFF.

This clonotype was counted ten times or more. The chain employs TRBV12-3 or TRBV12-4 and TRBJ2-7, with 10 bases that match TRBD1. V was pared by 6 bases and J by 0 bases, with 8 bases of the junction left unmatched. The CDR3 is 16 amino acids. Here the CDR3 DNA reads TGTGCCAGCAGCCCTTTCGGGACAGGGGCCTCCTACGAGCAGTACTTC. This codes for CASSPFGTGASYEQYF.

This clonotype was picked up many times. The chain is built from TRBV7-2 and TRBJ2-7; 8 bases map to TRBD2. The CDR3 is 15 residues long. Unmatched junction bases numbered 6, after V lost 0 bases and J lost 5 bases. Per the germline V gene, CDR1 is SGHTA and CDR2 is FQGNSA. The CDR3 sequence is CASSLARGGQNEQYF. For the CDR3, the DNA is TGTGCCAGCAGCTTAGCCCGGGGGGGCCAGAACGAGCAGTACTTC.

This clonotype appeared many times. Germline is not matched at one junction end, which may reflect a read error. This chain uses TRBV7-7 with TRBJ2-5, with unresolved D. CDR1 SSHAT and CDR2 FNYEAQ come from the germline V gene (reference sequence). The CDR3 totals 13 residues. The DNA for the CDR3 is TGTGCTAGCAGCTTAAGACCTTTTGAGGCCCAGTACTTC. It specifies CASSLRPFEAQYF.

This clonotype was recorded many times. The chain employs TRBV4-2 and TRBJ2-5; 7 nucleotides agree with TRBD2. The CDR3 has 16 amino acids. The J segment lost 5 bases and the V segment lost 5 bases, leaving 14 bases of the junction unmatched. Germline V lookup: CDR1 LGHNA, CDR2 YNFKEQ. As DNA, the CDR3 is TGTGCCAGCAGCAAGGAAGACGGGGGGTTCCCCGAGACCCAGTACTTC. Protein: CASSKEDGGFPETQYF.

This clonotype was picked up many times. This chain connects TRBV19 to TRBJ1-5; D gene unclear. The CDR3 runs 12 residues. The V gene's germline CDR1 is LNHDA and CDR2 SQIVND (reference sequence). Trimming removed 3 bases at V and 11 bases at J, with 11 bases between. CDR3 in DNA: TGTGCCAGTAGTATGCCCCCCTCAGCCCAGCATTTT. Translated: CASSMPPSAQHF.

The V call is TRBV28, the J call TRBJ1-2; unclear D gene. The V gene lost 6 bases and the J gene lost 4 bases, with 24 bases spanning the gap. Germline-derived CDR1 and CDR2 are MDHEN and SYDVKM. The CDR3 is 17 amino acids. CDR3 protein: CASRDQKTGRWIYGYTF. CDR3 bases: TGTGCCAGCAGAGATCAGAAAACCGGACGGTGGATCTATGGCTACACCTTC.

This clonotype has at least ten counts. The chain combines TRBV10-3 with TRBJ2-7; the match to TRBD1 covers 8 bases. This CDR3 region has 14 residues. V shed 2 bases, J shed 1 base, and the junction held 1 base outside the gene matches. Germline CDR1 and CDR2: ENHRY and SYGVKD. The CDR3 loop reads CAISERDRSYEQYF. The CDR3, as DNA: TGTGCCATCAGTGAGAGGGACAGGTCCTACGAGCAGTACTTC.

About this clonotype: This clone may be a read error of a much larger clone one base away. The conserved phenylalanine or tryptophan is not found at the CDR3 terminus, so this likely reflects a read error. The genes are TRBV29-1 and TRBJ2-2; D is uncertain. V was clipped by 6 bases and J by 4 bases, with 12 bases between them. Per the germline V gene, CDR1 is SQVTM and CDR2 is ANQGSEA. The CDR3 is 13 residues long. CDR3 DNA sequence: TGCAGCGTCGTGGAAAAGCCCACCGGGGAGCTGTTTTTG. It encodes CSVVEKPTGELFL.

The count of this clonotype is one. The chain couples TRBV11-2 to TRBJ1-2; D perhaps matches TRBD1 (5 bases). Trimming shortened V by 3 bases and J by 6 bases, and 14 bases separated the two germline ends. The CDR3 length is 14 residues. Germline V gene sequence: CDR1 SGHAT, CDR2 FQNNGV. The CDR3 region has the DNA TGTGCCAGCAGCTTTCCGGGACTTCGGGATGGCTACACCTTC. Translation: CASSFPGLRDGYTF.

In its sample, this clonotype was seen many times. This chain connects TRBV12-3 or TRBV12-4 to TRBJ1-6, with D perhaps matching TRBD1 (5 bases). V was cut by 6 bases and J by 10 bases, with 13 bases left in between. The CDR3 runs 13 residues. Here the CDR3 reads CASRVRDGSPLHF. CDR3 sequence (DNA): TGTGCCAGCAGAGTTCGGGACGGGTCACCCCTCCACTTT.

The table lists this clonotype with many counts. The chain has TRBV7-9 and TRBJ2-7; no reliable D call. Deletions cut 4 bases from V and 0 bases from J, with 7 bases between. The CDR3 is 13 residues long. Germline CDR1 reads SEHNR; CDR2 reads FQNEAQ (reference sequence). The CDR3 loop is CASSSGSSYEQYF. As DNA, the CDR3 is TGTGCCAGCAGCTCCGGGTCCTCCTACGAGCAGTACTTC.

At least ten counts were recorded for this clonotype. The chain links TRBV11-2 to TRBJ2-7; no definite D call. V gave up 0 bases and J gave up 3 bases, with 12 bases separating them. The germline V gene encodes CDR1 SGHAT and CDR2 FQNNGV. CDR3 length: 15 amino acids. The CDR3 is CASSLEVSHFYEQYF. CDR3 nucleotides: TGTGCCAGCAGCTTAGAGGTATCCCATTTCTACGAGCAGTACTTC.

This clonotype was detected many times. The V call is TRBV12-5, the J call TRBJ1-5, with 8 bases fitting TRBD1. The CDR3 is 18 residues long. The trim removed 2 bases at V and 0 bases at J, leaving 9 bases unmatched. The germline V gene encodes CDR1 LGHNT and CDR2 FRNRAP. The CDR3 DNA is TGTGCTAGTGGTTTGAGTTCGGACAGGGTAATTAGCAATCAGCCCCAGCATTTT. It yields the protein CASGLSSDRVISNQPQHF.

This clonotype was recorded only once. This chain connects TRBV27 to TRBJ2-7; D may match TRBD1 or TRBD2 (6 bases each). The CDR3 is 15 amino acids. Germline-derived CDR1 and CDR2 are MNHEY and SMNVEV (reference sequence). The V gene lost 1 base and the J gene lost 5 bases, with 15 bases spanning the gap. The CDR3 here is CASSLLWGATDEQYF. The CDR3, as DNA: TGTGCCAGCAGTTTATTATGGGGGGCAACGGACGAGCAGTACTTC.

This clonotype showed up just once. The chain joins TRBV12-3 or TRBV12-4 to TRBJ1-2, with 11 bases matching TRBD1. The ends lost 2 bases at V and 4 bases at J; junction bases unmatched: 6. The CDR3 runs to 16 residues. CDR3: CASSLRDRGFGYGYTF. CDR3 DNA: TGTGCCAGCAGTTTACGGGACAGGGGGTTCGGCTATGGCTACACCTTC.

This clonotype was recorded many times. J is TRBJ1-5 and V is TRBV24-1, with 7 bases fitting TRBD1. Germline-derived CDR1 and CDR2 are KGHDR and SFDVKD. This CDR3 comprises 14 residues. J was trimmed by 3 bases and V by 3 bases; bases with no gene match: 1. For the CDR3, the DNA is TGTGCCACCAGTGATACAGGGGCCAATCAGCCCCAGCATTTT. Its protein product is CATSDTGANQPQHF.

V usage is TRBV13 and J usage is TRBJ1-6; TRBD1 matches at 10 bases. The CDR3 loop spans 14 amino acids. V shed 5 bases and J 9 bases; nucleotides not matched to a gene: 4. Germline CDR1 PRHDT, CDR2 FYEKMQ (reference sequence). CDR3: CASSQGTGVSPLHF. The CDR3 nucleotides are TGTGCCAGCAGCCAAGGGACAGGGGTTTCACCCCTCCACTTT.

Ten or more counts support this clonotype. The V call is TRBV13, the J call TRBJ1-1; D is perhaps TRBD1 (5 bases). CDR1 and CDR2 (germline): PRHDT, FYEKMQ (reference sequence). The V and J ends lost 6 bases and 0 bases respectively, with 17 bases between them. The CDR3 contains 16 residues. CDR3 sequence (DNA): TGTGCCAGCAGTTTTAGCGGCGGGACGGTGAACACTGAAGCTTTCTTT. Translation gives CASSFSGGTVNTEAFF.

This clonotype was observed at least ten times. V gene TRBV7-2 combines with J gene TRBJ2-2; D call uncertain. The CDR3 loop spans 13 amino acids. Germline CDR1 and CDR2: SGHTA and FQGNSA. V was trimmed by 5 bases and J by 8 bases, leaving 12 bases between them. The CDR3 spells CASSPTYAGELFF. CDR3 bases: TGTGCCAGCAGCCCCACTTACGCGGGGGAGCTGTTTTTT.

This clonotype was found a few times. The rearrangement links TRBV20-1 to TRBJ1-1; D not certain. Germline loops: CDR1 DFQATT, CDR2 SNEGSKA (reference sequence). V shed 3 bases and J shed 5 bases, with 13 bases lying between them. CDR3 length: 13 amino acids. CDR3 protein: CSARGGQRTEAFF. CDR3 DNA sequence: TGCAGTGCTAGGGGCGGGCAACGAACTGAAGCTTTCTTT.

Many counts were recorded for this clonotype. The CDR3 sequence is CSAVYQVGETQYF. In DNA form, the CDR3 reads TGCAGTGCTGTCTACCAGGTCGGAGAGACCCAGTACTTC. V and J are TRBV20-1 and TRBJ2-5; D unclear. Trimming took off 5 bases at V and 4 bases at J, with 14 bases between the two ends. The CDR3 runs 13 residues. CDR1 is DFQATT and CDR2 is SNEGSKA in the germline V gene (reference sequence).

This clonotype was picked up many times. V usage is TRBV7-2 and J usage is TRBJ1-5, with D possibly being TRBD1 (5 bases). Looked up from germline, CDR1 is SGHTA and CDR2 is FQGNSA. The CDR3 has 14 amino acids. The germline V and J ends were trimmed by 4 bases and 3 bases, with 10 bases remaining between them. CDR3 sequence reads: CASSSPGPNQPQHF. The CDR3 bases are TGTGCCAGCAGCTCTCCGGGACCCAATCAGCCCCAGCATTTT.

For this clonotype: This CDR3 fails to terminate in the conserved phenylalanine or tryptophan, so it likely reflects a read error. This sequence joins TRBV6-2 or TRBV6-3 and TRBJ1-1; no reliable D call. CDR1 MNHEY and CDR2 SVGEGT come from the germline V gene. The CDR3 consists of 11 residues. The germline V and J ends were trimmed by 8 bases and 1 base, with 5 bases remaining between them. This CDR3 is CASQRNTEAFV. The CDR3 nucleotides are TGTGCCAGCCAAAGGAACACTGAAGCTTTCGTG.

The chain has TRBV11-2 and TRBJ2-5, with 15 bases lining up with TRBD2. V was pared by 5 bases and J by 5 bases, with 9 bases of the junction left unmatched. CDR3 size: 17 residues. Germline values: CDR1 SGHAT, CDR2 FQNNGV. CDR3 in amino acids: CASSRTGLAGGPETQYF. In DNA form, the CDR3 reads TGTGCCAGCAGCCGTACTGGACTAGCGGGGGGGCCGGAGACCCAGTACTTC. Full variable domain (rest looked up from reference TRBV11-2 and TRBJ2-5): EAGVAQSPRYKIIEKRQSVAFWCNPISGHATLYWYQQILGQGPKLLIQFQNNGVVDDSQLPKDRFSAERLKGVDSTLKIQPAKLEDSAVYLCASSRTGLAGGPETQYFGPGTRLLVL.